These 17 T cell receptor beta chains came from one sample sequenced in a study of vaccination and CD4 T cells after COVID-19. The antigens these receptors bind are not known. Treatment: roughly 10-day PBMC culture with coronavirus spike peptide pools or control peptides (ViraFEST assay). Cultured CD4+ T-cell DNA underwent Oncomine TCR Beta short-read sequencing. TCRdb reprocessed the PCR reads with MiXCR, giving one entry per CDR3 protein. The sample holds several thousand distinct CDR3 sequences, around 70% seen once. Sequencing was performed on CD4+ T cells from blood, cultured in vitro. The receptor source for this set is a human donor who had recovered from COVID-19.

The chain combines TRBV5-1 with TRBJ1-2; a weak D match, TRBD1 (6 bases). Germline V CDR1 and CDR2: SGHRS, YFSETQ. This CDR3 spans 13 amino acids. The V end lost 6 bases, the J end lost 2 bases, and 11 bases lay between the germline ends. CDR3 bases: TGCGCCAGCACCGGTACAGGGAACTATGGCTACACCTTC. This gives the protein CASTGTGNYGYTF.

V usage is TRBV20-1 and J usage is TRBJ1-1; D is uncertain. V was shortened by 0 bases and J by 5 bases, with 16 bases between the two germline ends. The CDR3 consists of 15 residues. The V gene's germline CDR1 is DFQATT and CDR2 SNEGSKA (reference sequence). The CDR3 is CSARDPNGGRTEAFF. CDR3 nucleotide sequence: TGCAGTGCTAGAGACCCCAACGGCGGGAGGACTGAAGCTTTCTTT.

The rearrangement joins TRBV6-1 to TRBJ2-7; D not resolved. There are 14 residues in the CDR3. V dropped 5 bases and J dropped 2 bases, with 13 bases sitting between them. Germline loops: CDR1 MNHNS, CDR2 SASEGT. CDR3 region: CASSPDIITYEQYF. The CDR3 DNA follows: TGTGCCAGCAGTCCAGACATCATTACCTACGAGCAGTACTTC.

This clonotype was counted once. The chain combines TRBV7-9 with TRBJ2-2; 7 nucleotides line up with TRBD1. The V segment lost 5 bases and the J segment 1 base; nucleotides outside the gene matches: 10. Looked up from germline, CDR1 is SEHNR and CDR2 is FQNEAQ (reference sequence). CDR3 length equals 17 residues. The DNA for the CDR3 is TGTGCCAGCAGCCAGGGGGTGGCGAATATGAACACCGGGGAGCTGTTTTTT. Protein product: CASSQGVANMNTGELFF.

J is TRBJ2-1 and V is TRBV20-1, with D perhaps matching TRBD2 (5 bases). The CDR3 covers 13 residues. CDR1 and CDR2 from the germline V gene are DFQATT and SNEGSKA (reference sequence). The V and J ends lost 7 bases and 0 bases respectively, with 10 bases between them. The CDR3 bases are TGCAGTGGGGAGCGAAGCTCCTACAATGAGCAGTTCTTC. As protein: CSGERSSYNEQFF.

The chain links TRBV7-2 to TRBJ1-6; 8 positions match TRBD1. Trimming cost V 2 bases and J 8 bases; bases outside gene matches: 5. Per the germline V gene, CDR1 is SGHTA and CDR2 is FQGNSA. The CDR3 is 15 residues long. This CDR3 is CASSLLGTGYSPLHF. In DNA, the CDR3 is TGTGCCAGCAGCTTACTCGGGACAGGTTATTCACCCCTCCACTTT.

CDR3 sequence: CASSYSAINYGYTF. CDR3 bases: TGTGCCAGCAGTTACTCGGCCATAAACTATGGCTACACCTTC. This sequence joins TRBV6-2 or TRBV6-3 and TRBJ1-2; D not certain. Germline V gives CDR1 MNHEY, CDR2 SVGEGT. The germline V and J ends were trimmed by 0 bases and 2 bases, with 7 bases remaining between them. The CDR3 has 14 residues.

The CDR3 nucleotides are TGTGCCACTAAGACAGGGCCAAATTCACCCCTCCACTTT. Its protein is CATKTGPNSPLHF. The chain couples TRBV2 to TRBJ1-6, with 7 bases lining up with TRBD1. Looked up from germline, CDR1 is SNHLY and CDR2 is FYNNEI. This CDR3 is built from 13 residues. J was trimmed by 7 bases and V by 10 bases; bases with no gene match: 7. Full variable domain (rest looked up from reference TRBV2 and TRBJ1-6): EPEVTQTPSHQVTQMGQEVILRCVPISNHLYFYWYRQILGQKVEFLVSFYNNEISEKSEIFDDQFSVERPDGSNFTLKIRSTKLEDSAMYFCATKTGPNSPLHFGNGTRLTVT.

The chain employs TRBV7-2 and TRBJ1-6; D call uncertain. Germline V gives CDR1 SGHTA, CDR2 FQGNSA. The CDR3 loop spans 14 amino acids. The ends were cut back, 4 bases at V and 3 bases at J, with 7 bases in the middle. The CDR3 nucleotides read TGTGCCAGCAGCTCCCAAAACTATAATTCACCCCTCCACTTT. Translated: CASSSQNYNSPLHF.

DNA for the CDR3: TGTGCCAGCAGCCTAACCGGGACAGGGGTTAATGAAAAACTGTTTTTT. This gives the protein CASSLTGTGVNEKLFF. The chain has TRBV5-4 and TRBJ1-4; 10 positions agree with TRBD1. Germline loops: CDR1 SGHNT, CDR2 YYREEE (reference sequence). The CDR3 consists of 16 residues. V trimming: 4 bases; J trimming: 4 bases; junction bases outside the gene matches: 7.

This chain connects TRBV4-2 to TRBJ2-2; D gene unclear. Germline V gives CDR1 LGHNA, CDR2 YNFKEQ. Trimming took off 3 bases at V and 4 bases at J, with 9 bases between the two ends. CDR3 size: 14 residues. The CDR3 DNA follows: TGTGCCAGCAGCCAGCTCCCAGCCACCGGGGAGCTGTTTTTT. Encoded protein: CASSQLPATGELFF.

V and J are TRBV5-4 and TRBJ2-5, with D unclear. Germline V gene data show CDR1 as SGHNT and CDR2 as YYREEE (reference sequence). Trimming cost V 5 bases and J 5 bases, with 10 bases left between them. This CDR3 spans 12 amino acids. DNA of the CDR3: TGTGCCAGCAGTACCGGTAGGGAGACCCAGTACTTC. Translated: CASSTGRETQYF.

The chain combines TRBV7-9 with TRBJ1-6; the D is unclear. The V and J ends lost 5 bases and 8 bases respectively, with 13 bases between them. The CDR3 has 14 residues. Germline CDR1 reads SEHNR; CDR2 reads FQNEAQ (reference sequence). The CDR3 region has the DNA TGTGCCAGCAGCCACCGCGGCCACGATTCACCCCTCCACTTT. Protein product: CASSHRGHDSPLHF.

The chain has TRBV19 and TRBJ1-1; D unresolved. CDR1 is LNHDA and CDR2 is SQIVND in the germline V gene (reference sequence). V dropped 1 base and J dropped 2 bases, with 11 bases sitting between them. CDR3 size: 15 residues. CDR3 coding DNA: TGTGCCAGTAGTATAGGCCGGGCCTCAAACACTGAAGCTTTCTTT. Its protein is CASSIGRASNTEAFF. Full variable domain (missing parts from reference TRBV19 and TRBJ1-1): DGGITQSPKYLFRKEGQNVTLSCEQNLNHDAMYWYRQDPGQGLRLIYYSQIVNDFQKGDIAEGYSVSREKKESFPLTVTSAQKNPTAFYLCASSIGRASNTEAFFGQGTRLTVV.

This chain uses TRBV20-1 with TRBJ1-1; tentative D call: TRBD1 (6 bases). The CDR3 is 15 amino acids. V gave up 0 bases and J gave up 7 bases, with 18 bases separating them. CDR1 and CDR2 (germline): DFQATT, SNEGSKA (reference sequence). The CDR3 nucleotides read TGCAGTGCTAGAGACCCCGCCGGGGGGCTAAGTGAAGCTTTCTTT. Encoded protein: CSARDPAGGLSEAFF.

The rearrangement joins TRBV20-1 to TRBJ1-1, with D possibly being TRBD1 (6 bases). Germline V gene sequence: CDR1 DFQATT, CDR2 SNEGSKA (reference sequence). The CDR3 extends over 15 amino acids. V lost 1 base, J lost 5 bases, and 17 bases lay in between. The CDR3 loop is CSARALQGAGTEAFF. CDR3 bases: TGCAGTGCTAGAGCCCTACAGGGAGCGGGGACTGAAGCTTTCTTT.

The chain has TRBV15 and TRBJ1-5, with a possible D match to TRBD1 (5 bases). Looked up from germline, CDR1 is LNHNV and CDR2 is YYDKDF (reference sequence). This CDR3 contains 15 residues. V dropped 0 bases and J dropped 12 bases, with 18 bases sitting between them. The CDR3 loop is CATSRDLTVPGGQHF. The CDR3 coding sequence is TGTGCCACCAGCAGAGATCTAACGGTTCCTGGGGGCCAGCATTTT.